The T cell receptor beta chain described here comes from a study of cytomegalovirus exposure and HLA in healthy donors. Study results and caveats: Through in vitro validation, three CMV-associated chains were shown to be specific for CMV antigens.

Germline V lookup: CDR1 SGHNT, CDR2 YYREEE (reference sequence). The V end lost 3 bases, the J end lost 4 bases, and 8 bases lay between the germline ends. The length of the CDR3 is 14 residues. Researchers ran the PCR with 60 Vbeta and 13 Jbeta primers. Some clones are missing from TCRdb's copy, which holds only in-frame ones; the method was immunoSEQ multiplex PCR. The sample includes 90,000 to 120,000 clones, 70% to 80% seen only once; the top ten take over 5%. This clone was seen more than once but under ten times. What it binds is unknown. The V and J genes are TRBV5-4 and TRBJ1-6, with no clear D. Sequencing was performed on PBMCs. This clonotype was sampled from a female donor in good health and CMV-seropositive. The CDR3, as DNA: TGTGCCAGCAGCTCTACAGAGTATAATTCACCCCTCCACTTT. Translation: CASSSTEYNSPLHF. The whole variable domain, remainder taken from reference TRBV5-4 and TRBJ1-6, is ETGVTQSPTHLIKTRGQQVTLRCSSQSGHNTVSWYQQALGQGPQFIFQYYREEENGRGNFPPRFSGLQFPNYSSELNVNALELDDSALYLCASSSTEYNSPLHFGNGTRLTVT.